This T cell receptor beta chain was recovered during a study of cytomegalovirus exposure and HLA in healthy donors. Germline V gene data show CDR1 as MNHNS and CDR2 as SASEGT. V lost 0 bases and J lost 0, with 5 bases in between. The CDR3 extends over 15 amino acids. This clone appeared a few times. Its matching antigen is unknown. Study-wide results and limits: Presence/absence analysis assumed near-uniform sequencing depth across donors. The Asian-associated ancestry cluster reportedly had fewer N-insertions than the approximately 670-donor mean in a later analysis. Reportedly, cytomegalovirus status was diagnosed with high sensitivity and specificity.

The PCR was carried out with 60 Vbeta primers and 13 Jbeta primers. Clones were sequenced by immunoSEQ multiplex PCR, and TCRdb holds only the in-frame ones, with some missing. The sample lists about 120,000 clones, around 80% occurring once. The receptor was isolated from a man aged 45 to 65 in good health and CMV-seronegative. The source material was PBMCs. This rearrangement joins TRBV6-1 to TRBJ2-2; D possibly corresponds to TRBD1 (5 bases). The CDR3 DNA is TGTGCCAGCAGTGAAGCGGACACGAACACCGGGGAGCTGTTTTTT. Protein: CASSEADTNTGELFF.